This is a list of T cell receptor beta chains from one sample in a study of cytomegalovirus exposure and HLA in healthy donors. Clones were read by immunoSEQ multiplex PCR, and TCRdb kept only the in-frame ones, dropping some. The sample records 150,000 to 250,000 clones, around 79% being singletons. Sequencing input: PBMCs. These receptors all stem from a young woman in good health and CMV-seropositive. CDR3s include the opening cysteine and the closing phenylalanine or tryptophan. The D gene is left open where the match is weak. Some rows have no size entry. The others give once, few or many, or a class for an expanded clone.

V: TRBV2; size: NA; J: TRBJ1-2; D: TRBD1; CDR3: CASLGTGNDYGYTF; DNA: TGTGCCAGCTTAGGGACAGGGAATGACTATGGCTACACCTTC
V: TRBV5-5; size: NA; J: TRBJ1-2; D: TRBD1; CDR3: CASSSPGQGAYGYTF; DNA: TGTGCCAGCAGCTCGCCGGGACAGGGGGCCTATGGCTACACCTTC
V: TRBV4-2; size: NA; J: TRBJ2-6; D: NA; CDR3: CASSQDWWASGANVLTF; DNA: TGTGCCAGCAGCCAAGATTGGTGGGCTTCAGGGGCCAACGTCCTGACTTTC
V: TRBV7-8; size: NA; J: TRBJ2-5; D: TRBD1; CDR3: CASSFLPGTGLGTQYF; DNA: TGTGCCAGCAGCTTTTTACCCGGGACAGGGCTTGGGACCCAGTACTTC
V: TRBV10-3; size: NA; J: TRBJ2-1; D: NA; CDR3: CAISAGNNEQFF; DNA: TGTGCCATCAGCGCGGGGAACAATGAGCAGTTCTTC
V: TRBV7-2; size: few; J: TRBJ2-6; D: NA; CDR3: CASSQDGDNSGANVLTF; DNA: TGCGCCAGCAGCCAAGATGGCGACAACTCTGGGGCCAACGTCCTGACTTTC
V: TRBV27; size: NA; J: TRBJ1-2; D: TRBD1; CDR3: CASSFSRGYGYTF; DNA: TGTGCCAGCAGTTTTTCCAGGGGGTATGGCTACACCTTC
V: TRBV7-9; size: NA; J: TRBJ2-2; D: TRBD2; CDR3: CASSRARLALNTGELFF; DNA: TGTGCCAGCAGCCGAGCCCGACTAGCGCTGAACACCGGGGAGCTGTTTTTT
V: TRBV9; size: NA; J: TRBJ2-3; D: TRBD2; CDR3: CASSIRLAGGTDTQYF; DNA: TGTGCCAGCAGCATACGACTAGCGGGAGGCACAGATACGCAGTATTTT
V: TRBV6-5; size: NA; J: TRBJ1-1; D: TRBD1; CDR3: CASSPTRGQAFF; DNA: TGTGCCAGCAGTCCAACCAGGGGGCAAGCTTTCTTT
V: TRBV5-6; size: NA; J: TRBJ1-6; D: NA; CDR3: CASTPGVTNSPLHF; DNA: TGTGCCAGCACCCCCGGGGTCACTAATTCACCCCTCCACTTT
V: TRBV6-1; size: NA; J: TRBJ2-4; D: NA; CDR3: CASSERRDEDIQYF; DNA: TGTGCCAGCAGTGAACGACGGGATGAGGACATTCAGTACTTC
V: TRBV9; size: NA; J: TRBJ1-3; D: NA; CDR3: CASSPSAGGQGRNTIYF; DNA: TGTGCCAGCAGCCCGAGTGCCGGGGGGCAGGGACGAAACACCATATATTTT
V: TRBV28; size: NA; J: TRBJ2-4; D: NA; CDR3: CASIERSTYGAKNIQYF; DNA: TGTGCCAGCATCGAGAGGTCTACCTATGGGGCCAAAAACATTCAGTACTTC